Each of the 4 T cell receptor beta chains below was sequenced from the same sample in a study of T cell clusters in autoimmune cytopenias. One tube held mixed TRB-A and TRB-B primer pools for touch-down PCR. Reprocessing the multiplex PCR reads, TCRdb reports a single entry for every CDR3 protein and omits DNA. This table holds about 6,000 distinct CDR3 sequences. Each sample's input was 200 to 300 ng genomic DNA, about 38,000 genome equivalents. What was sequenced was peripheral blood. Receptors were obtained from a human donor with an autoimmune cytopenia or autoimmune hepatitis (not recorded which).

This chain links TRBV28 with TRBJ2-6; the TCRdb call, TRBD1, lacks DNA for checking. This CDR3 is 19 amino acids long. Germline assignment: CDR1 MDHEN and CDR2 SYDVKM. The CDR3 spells CASSLDSGTGVSGANVLTF.

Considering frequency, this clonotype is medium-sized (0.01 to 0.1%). The CDR3 is CASSPPGSGQGVGEQYF. The chain combines TRBV18 with TRBJ2-7; TCRdb proposes TRBD1, but this gene call is untestable without DNA. The germline V gene encodes CDR1 KGHSH and CDR2 LQKENI. The CDR3 is 17 residues long.

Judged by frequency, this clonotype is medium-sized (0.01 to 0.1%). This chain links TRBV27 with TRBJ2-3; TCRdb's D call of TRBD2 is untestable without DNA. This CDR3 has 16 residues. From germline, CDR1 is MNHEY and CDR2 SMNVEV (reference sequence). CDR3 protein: CASSLSGGGGTDTQYF.

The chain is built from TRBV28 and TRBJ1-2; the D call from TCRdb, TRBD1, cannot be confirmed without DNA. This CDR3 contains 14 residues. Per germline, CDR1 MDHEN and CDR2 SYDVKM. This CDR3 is CASSSGQDEYGYTF.